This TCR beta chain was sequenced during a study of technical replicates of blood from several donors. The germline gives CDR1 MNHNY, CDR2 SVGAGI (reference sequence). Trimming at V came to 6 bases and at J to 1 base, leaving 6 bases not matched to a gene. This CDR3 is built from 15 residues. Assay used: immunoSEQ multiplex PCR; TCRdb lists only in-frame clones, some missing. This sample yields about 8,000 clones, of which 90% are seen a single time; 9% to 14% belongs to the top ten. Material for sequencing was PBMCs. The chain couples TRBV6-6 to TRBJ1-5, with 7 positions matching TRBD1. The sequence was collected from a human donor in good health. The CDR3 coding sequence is TGTGCCAGCAGGAGGGACAGAAAGAGCAATCAGCCCCAGCATTTT. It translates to CASRRDRKSNQPQHF.